The 18 T cell receptor beta chains below come from one sample, sequenced in a study of CD8 T cells in Susac syndrome. cDNA came from approximately 0.5 to 1 ug RNA primed by random hexamers. TCRdb ran MiXCR on the immunoSEQ multiplex PCR reads and lists one entry per CDR3 protein. The sample has just over 150,000 distinct CDR3 sequences; over 95% are singletons. The sequenced material came from CD8+ T cells from PBMCs. All receptors come from a human donor with multiple sclerosis.

The rearrangement uses TRBV11-3 and TRBJ2-1; TRBD2 matches at 7 bases. Unmatched junction bases numbered 13, after V lost 10 bases and J lost 10 bases. This CDR3 region has 13 residues. Germline V gene data show CDR1 as SGHNT and CDR2 as YENEEA. DNA for the CDR3: TGTGCCACCTCAGCTTATGGGACTAAGGAGCAGTTCTTC. It translates to CATSAYGTKEQFF.

This sequence joins TRBV3-1 and TRBJ2-7, with a tentative D call TRBD1 (6 bases). There are 13 residues in the CDR3. V was pared by 1 base and J by 3 bases, with 7 bases between. Germline V gives CDR1 LGHDT, CDR2 YNNKEL (reference sequence). This CDR3 reads CASSQADSYEQYV. The CDR3 coding sequence is TGTGCCAGCAGCCAAGCGGACAGCTACGAGCAGTACGTC.

The J gene is TRBJ2-1, the V gene TRBV27; D remains ambiguous. The germline CDR1 and CDR2 sequences are MNHEY and SMNVEV (reference sequence). Trimming shortened V by 2 bases and J by 0 bases, and 11 bases separated the two germline ends. The CDR3 is 16 residues long. DNA of the CDR3: TGTGCCAGCAGTTTAATGGTGGTTCGCTCCTACAATGAGCAGTTCTTC. It specifies CASSLMVVRSYNEQFF.

This sequence joins TRBV30 and TRBJ1-1; D unclear. The V gene lost 4 bases and the J gene lost 4 bases, with 4 bases spanning the gap. The CDR3 has 10 residues. In germline, CDR1 is GTSNPN, CDR2 SVGIG (reference sequence). The CDR3 nucleotides read TGTGCCTGGACTCGCACTGAAGCTTTCTTT. Its protein product is CAWTRTEAFF.

J is TRBJ2-7 and V is TRBV12-5; perhaps TRBD1 as D (6 bases). Germline CDR1 reads LGHNT; CDR2 reads FRNRAP. Trimming pared 6 bases from V and 2 bases from J, leaving 8 bases between. The CDR3 consists of 12 residues. This CDR3 reads CASGWGPYEQYV. In DNA, the CDR3 is TGTGCTAGTGGGTGGGGGCCCTACGAGCAGTACGTC.

The chain joins TRBV15 to TRBJ2-2; 9 nucleotides line up with TRBD1. CDR1 and CDR2 from the germline V gene are LNHNV and YYDKDF (reference sequence). Losses at the gene ends were 8 bases for V and 4 bases for J; bases not matched to a gene: 8. This CDR3 spans 15 amino acids. The CDR3 DNA reads as TGTGCCACCGAACAGGGACAGGGAGGCACCGGGGAGCTGTTTTTT. Translated: CATEQGQGGTGELFF.

The V and J genes are TRBV29-1 and TRBJ2-1; D is undetermined. The V gene lost 3 bases and the J gene lost 3 bases, with 6 bases spanning the gap. The CDR3 has 12 amino acids. The germline V gene has CDR1 SQVTM and CDR2 ANQGSEA. This CDR3 is CSVDKDYNEQFF. The CDR3 region has the DNA TGCAGCGTTGACAAGGACTACAATGAGCAGTTCTTC.

The sample holds a few counts of this clonotype. The chain joins TRBV30 to TRBJ1-3; unclear D gene. The ends were cut back, 4 bases at V and 9 bases at J, with 4 bases in the middle. Germline-derived CDR1 and CDR2 are GTSNPN and SVGIG (reference sequence). This CDR3 is built from 9 residues. The CDR3 loop reads CAWNPTIYF. The CDR3 region has the DNA TGTGCCTGGAACCCCACCATATATTTT.

This rearrangement joins TRBV27 to TRBJ1-6; possibly TRBD1 for D (5 bases). Germline V gives CDR1 MNHEY, CDR2 SMNVEV (reference sequence). There are 17 residues in the CDR3. Trimming shortened V by 5 bases and J by 9 bases, and 23 bases separated the two germline ends. Here the CDR3 reads CASSPNGGGEIGSPLHF. The CDR3 DNA reads as TGTGCCAGCAGTCCCAACGGAGGAGGGGAGATAGGTTCACCCCTCCACTTT.

The chain recombines TRBV20-1 with TRBJ2-7; the match to TRBD1 covers 12 bases. V shed 3 bases and J 7 bases; nucleotides not matched to a gene: 7. Germline loops: CDR1 DFQATT, CDR2 SNEGSKA (reference sequence). This CDR3 is built from 14 residues. CDR3 amino acids: CSASRDRGLEEQYF. In DNA form, the CDR3 reads TGCAGTGCTAGCCGGGACAGGGGGCTTGAAGAGCAGTACTTC.

The V and J genes are TRBV20-1 and TRBJ1-1; D uncertain. V lost 1 base and J 4 bases, leaving 10 bases between the germline ends. CDR1 is DFQATT and CDR2 is SNEGSKA in the germline V gene (reference sequence). This CDR3 is 13 amino acids long. The CDR3 region is CSARVRQRTEAFF. As DNA, the CDR3 is TGCAGTGCTAGAGTTAGGCAGCGCACTGAAGCTTTCTTT.

V gene TRBV13 combines with J gene TRBJ2-7, with D hard to call. The CDR3 covers 12 residues. The ends were cut back, 0 bases at V and 5 bases at J, with 5 bases in the middle. Looked up from germline, CDR1 is PRHDT and CDR2 is FYEKMQ (reference sequence). In nucleotides, the CDR3 is TGTGCCAGCAGCTTAGGATCACACGAGCAGTACGTC. Residues: CASSLGSHEQYV.

The table lists this clonotype with a count of one. This rearrangement joins TRBV30 to TRBJ2-5; D is unresolved. V was clipped by 0 bases and J by 5 bases, with 13 bases between them. Germline V gives CDR1 GTSNPN, CDR2 SVGIG (reference sequence). The CDR3 totals 14 residues. The CDR3 nucleotides read TGTGCCTGGAGTGTAGTAGGCTGGATGGAGACCCAGTACTTC. This sequence encodes CAWSVVGWMETQYF.

The chain recombines TRBV30 with TRBJ1-3, with TRBD1 matching 10 bases. This CDR3 is built from 15 residues. CDR1 and CDR2 from the germline V gene are GTSNPN and SVGIG (reference sequence). Trimming took 3 bases from V and 2 from J; bases not matched to a gene: 4. This chain's CDR3 is CAWRWDRGTGNTIYF. CDR3 nucleotide sequence: TGTGCCTGGAGGTGGGACAGGGGAACTGGAAACACCATATATTTT.

CDR3: CASSVDSAYNEQFF. The CDR3 region has the DNA TGTGCCAGCAGCGTAGACAGTGCCTACAATGAGCAGTTCTTC. The J gene is TRBJ2-1, the V gene TRBV9, with unresolved D. The V gene lost 0 bases and the J gene lost 2 bases, with 6 bases spanning the gap. Germline V gene data show CDR1 as SGDLS and CDR2 as YYNGEE. This CDR3 has 14 residues.

The chain carries TRBV15 and TRBJ2-5, with 7 bases aligning to TRBD1. The CDR3 contains 15 residues. Germline CDR1 and CDR2: LNHNV and YYDKDF (reference sequence). The V gene end was trimmed by 3 bases and the J gene end by 5 bases; junction bases not matched to a gene: 9. CDR3 bases: TGTGCCACCAGCAGTACCCCTACAGGGGATGAGACCCAGTACTTC. It codes for CATSSTPTGDETQYF.

V gene TRBV9 combines with J gene TRBJ2-1; possibly TRBD2 for D (6 bases). This CDR3 contains 17 residues. Trimming left V 4 bases short and J 0 bases short, with 17 bases between. CDR1 and CDR2 from the germline V gene are SGDLS and YYNGEE. CDR3 protein: CASSPGGGRSSYNEQFF. The CDR3 DNA reads as TGTGCCAGCAGCCCTGGGGGAGGCAGGAGCTCCTACAATGAGCAGTTCTTC.

CDR3 loop: CASNVPAHEQFF. The CDR3 nucleotides read TGTGCCAGTAATGTACCAGCCCATGAGCAGTTCTTC. The chain employs TRBV19 and TRBJ2-1; D gene ambiguous. This CDR3 has 12 residues. CDR1 is LNHDA and CDR2 is SQIVND in the germline V gene (reference sequence). V lost 7 bases and J 8 bases, leaving 12 bases between the germline ends.